These 29 T cell receptor beta chains were all obtained from the same sample, sequenced in a study of T cell changes during pregnancy in multiple sclerosis. The method was immunoSEQ multiplex PCR; TCRdb's version includes in-frame clones alone and lacks a portion of them. Of 65,000 to 95,000 clones in the sample, about 91% were seen once. This specimen consisted of peripheral blood, obtained before pregnancy. The receptors originated from a female donor with multiple sclerosis, enrolled in a pregnancy study.

The rearrangement uses TRBV4-1 and TRBJ2-2, with D possibly TRBD2 on 5 matching bases. This CDR3 region has 14 residues. The V gene's germline CDR1 is MGHRA and CDR2 YSYEKL. V lost 1 base to trimming and J lost 4 bases, with 7 bases between them. The CDR3 DNA reads as TGCGCCAGCAGCCAAGGGGCGGGCACCGGGGAGCTGTTTTTT. Translating gives CASSQGAGTGELFF.

The chain has TRBV5-1 and TRBJ1-4; TRBD1 is a possible D gene (6 bases). Between the trimmed V and J ends, which lost 4 bases and 3 bases, there was a span of 7 bases. Germline assignment: CDR1 SGHRS and CDR2 YFSETQ. The CDR3 covers 13 residues. The CDR3 bases are TGCGCCAGCAGCCCAGGGGCTAATGAAAAACTGTTTTTT. Translation: CASSPGANEKLFF. Complete variable domain (other parts from reference TRBV5-1 and TRBJ1-4): KAGVTQTPRYLIKTRGQQVTLSCSPISGHRSVSWYQQTPGQGLQFLFEYFSETQRNKGNFPGRFSGRQFSNSRSEMNVSTLELGDSALYLCASSPGANEKLFFGSGTQLSVL.

The rearrangement links TRBV9 to TRBJ2-2; a possible D gene is TRBD2 (7 bases). Trimming took off 3 bases at V and 4 bases at J, with 16 bases between the two ends. Germline V gene sequence: CDR1 SGDLS, CDR2 YYNGEE. The CDR3 runs 16 residues. CDR3 DNA sequence: TGTGCCAGCAGCGATCACGGGGGGCAGATCACCGGGGAGCTGTTTTTT. As protein: CASSDHGGQITGELFF.

The chain is built from TRBV7-3 and TRBJ2-1; D might be TRBD1 (5 bases). Trimming took 3 bases from V and 5 from J, leaving 8 bases between them. The germline gives CDR1 SGHTA, CDR2 FQGTGA. The CDR3 contains 13 residues. As DNA, the CDR3 is TGTGCCAGCAGCTTGGGGCAGAACAATGAGCAGTTCTTC. Translating it yields CASSLGQNNEQFF.

V usage is TRBV5-1 and J usage is TRBJ2-2; the D gene is possibly TRBD1 (6 bases). Trimming stripped 2 bases from V and 6 bases from J, with 11 bases between. The V gene's germline CDR1 is SGHRS and CDR2 YFSETQ. CDR3 length equals 14 residues. CDR3 sequence: CASSFHRVAGELFF. For the CDR3, the DNA is TGCGCCAGCAGCTTCCACAGGGTTGCCGGGGAGCTGTTTTTT.

The gene calls are TRBV5-1 and TRBJ2-5; 9 nucleotides match TRBD2. Looked up from germline, CDR1 is SGHRS and CDR2 is YFSETQ. The junction had 5 bases not matched to a gene; V was cut back by 2 bases and J by 3 bases. The CDR3 loop spans 15 amino acids. CDR3 DNA sequence: TGCGCCAGCAGCTTACGCGGGGGGGCAGAAGAGACCCAGTACTTC. Encoded protein: CASSLRGGAEETQYF. Supplemented by reference TRBV5-1 and TRBJ2-5, the full variable domain reads KAGVTQTPRYLIKTRGQQVTLSCSPISGHRSVSWYQQTPGQGLQFLFEYFSETQRNKGNFPGRFSGRQFSNSRSEMNVSTLELGDSALYLCASSLRGGAEETQYFGPGTRLLVL.

This clone has only one observation. The J gene is TRBJ2-7, the V gene TRBV6-6; D is perhaps TRBD1 (5 bases). This CDR3 region has 11 residues. Trimming shortened V by 6 bases and J by 7 bases, and 10 bases separated the two germline ends. CDR1 MNHNY and CDR2 SVGAGI come from the germline V gene (reference sequence). The CDR3 region has the DNA TGTGCCAGCAGCCGACAGATAGAGCAGTACTTC. It encodes CASSRQIEQYF.

This chain connects TRBV5-8 to TRBJ2-7; tentative D call: TRBD1 (6 bases). The ends were cut back, 7 bases at V and 0 bases at J, with 14 bases in the middle. The CDR3 contains 14 residues. CDR1 is SGHTS, CDR2 YDEGEE, per germline. In DNA, the CDR3 is TGTGCCAGCCCAACAGGGACGAACTCCTACGAGCAGTACTTC. Its protein is CASPTGTNSYEQYF.

This rearrangement joins TRBV11-1 to TRBJ2-3, with a tentative D call TRBD2 (7 bases). The CDR3 runs 16 residues. Germline values: CDR1 SGHAT, CDR2 FQDESV (reference sequence). Trimming pared 5 bases from V and 4 bases from J, leaving 19 bases between. CDR3 DNA sequence: TGTGCCAGCAGCCAAAGGGGGGTCGGGGGGTCAGATACGCAGTATTTT. Protein: CASSQRGVGGSDTQYF.

The chain employs TRBV25-1 and TRBJ2-2; D may be TRBD2 (5 bases). CDR1 is MGHDK and CDR2 is SYGVNS in the germline V gene. Trimming removed 5 bases at V and 2 bases at J, with 21 bases between. The CDR3 has 18 residues. The CDR3 loop is CASSPKKRGRVNTGELFF. DNA of the CDR3: TGTGCCAGCAGTCCGAAGAAACGAGGGCGGGTCAACACCGGGGAGCTGTTTTTT.

This sequence joins TRBV18 and TRBJ1-2, with a possible D match to TRBD1 (5 bases). CDR3 size: 13 residues. Per germline, CDR1 KGHSH and CDR2 LQKENI. V was shortened by 6 bases and J by 3 bases, with 11 bases between the two germline ends. The CDR3 is CASSLGGDYGYTF. As DNA, the CDR3 is TGTGCCAGCTCCCTCGGGGGGGACTATGGCTACACCTTC.

This chain connects TRBV6-1 to TRBJ2-1; 8 nucleotides align to TRBD1. The junction had 14 bases not matched to a gene; V was cut back by 7 bases and J by 9 bases. Germline CDR1 reads MNHNS; CDR2 reads SASEGT. The CDR3 is made up of 15 amino acids. Here the CDR3 DNA reads TGTGCCAGCACCCCAGGCAGGGGGCGCGAGACTGAGCAGTTCTTC. Amino acids: CASTPGRGRETEQFF.

The rearrangement uses TRBV6-1 and TRBJ1-2, with a possible D match to TRBD1 (6 bases). CDR3 length: 12 amino acids. The germline V gene encodes CDR1 MNHNS and CDR2 SASEGT. V shed 7 bases and J shed 6 bases, with 12 bases lying between them. The CDR3 is CASTGALHGYTF. The CDR3 nucleotides read TGTGCCAGCACAGGGGCCCTCCATGGCTACACCTTC.

For the CDR3, the DNA is TGCGCCAGCAGCCGACAGGGGCTCGCCGGTGGAAACACCATATATTTT. Translating it yields CASSRQGLAGGNTIYF. The V gene is TRBV4-1, the J gene TRBJ1-3, with TRBD1 matching over 8 bases. V lost 4 bases to trimming and J lost 3 bases; unmatched junction nucleotides: 8. The CDR3 sequence is 16 residues long. The V gene's germline CDR1 is MGHRA and CDR2 YSYEKL.

The V gene is TRBV19, the J gene TRBJ1-1; D remains ambiguous. The CDR3 length is 15 residues. CDR1 is LNHDA and CDR2 is SQIVND in the germline V gene (reference sequence). The V end was cut by 5 bases, the J end by 0 bases, with 13 bases between. The CDR3 reads CASSQEGGMNTEAFF. Written as DNA, the CDR3 is TGTGCCAGTAGTCAGGAGGGTGGAATGAACACTGAAGCTTTCTTT.

The chain employs TRBV4-3 and TRBJ2-7; 8 bases line up with TRBD2. Per germline, CDR1 LGHNA and CDR2 YSLEER. Trimming removed 0 bases from V and 3 bases from J; junction bases left unmatched: 13. The CDR3 covers 18 residues. Here the CDR3 DNA reads TGCGCCAGCAGCCAAGATGGGTACGAAGCGGGGGTTATCTACGAGCAGTACTTC. This sequence encodes CASSQDGYEAGVIYEQYF.

The chain uses TRBV18 and TRBJ1-2; D perhaps matches TRBD1 (5 bases). This CDR3 has 12 amino acids. V lost 3 bases to trimming and J lost 8 bases, with 10 bases between them. Germline CDR1 KGHSH, CDR2 LQKENI. CDR3 DNA: TGTGCCAGCTCACCGGGGCAGGGAGGCTACACCTTC. This gives the protein CASSPGQGGYTF.

This chain uses TRBV5-1 with TRBJ2-3, with 13 nucleotides matching TRBD2. Germline CDR1 and CDR2: SGHRS and YFSETQ. Trimming cost V 0 bases and J 4 bases; bases outside gene matches: 2. This CDR3 is 16 amino acids long. The DNA of the CDR3 is TGCGCCAGCAGCTTGGGCGGACTAGCGGGGGCAGATACGCAGTATTTT. This codes for CASSLGGLAGADTQYF.

V is TRBV5-4 and J is TRBJ2-6, with 7 bases identical to TRBD1. Germline-derived CDR1 and CDR2 are SGHNT and YYREEE (reference sequence). This CDR3 region has 17 residues. V shed 3 bases, J shed 0 bases, and the junction held 6 bases outside the gene matches. In nucleotides, the CDR3 is TGTGCCAGCAGCTCCGGGACAGCCTTCTCTGGGGCCAACGTCCTGACTTTC. Its protein product is CASSSGTAFSGANVLTF.

The chain carries TRBV7-3 and TRBJ1-4; D ambiguous. Germline CDR1 SGHTA, CDR2 FQGTGA. With 7 bases removed from V and 0 bases from J, the gap between germline ends came to 9 bases. The CDR3 length is 14 residues. The CDR3 nucleotides read TGTGCCAGCACTTTCGGAGCAACTAATGAAAAACTGTTTTTT. This gives the protein CASTFGATNEKLFF.

The rearrangement links TRBV27 to TRBJ1-4; a possible D gene is TRBD1 (6 bases). Germline V gene sequence: CDR1 MNHEY, CDR2 SMNVEV (reference sequence). The CDR3 totals 17 residues. Trimming removed 5 bases from V and 3 bases from J, with 19 bases in between. The DNA for the CDR3 is TGTGCCAGCAGTCCCTTAAGCGCGGACAGATCTAATGAAAAACTGTTTTTT. Translated, it gives CASSPLSADRSNEKLFF.

The rearrangement links TRBV6-4 to TRBJ2-2, with 8 bases identical to TRBD1. Germline values: CDR1 MRHNA, CDR2 SNTAGT. The CDR3 covers 15 residues. J was trimmed by 0 bases and V by 4 bases; bases with no gene match: 1. This chain's CDR3 is CASSAQGANTGELFF. For the CDR3, the DNA is TGTGCCAGCAGTGCACAGGGGGCGAACACCGGGGAGCTGTTTTTT.

This chain connects TRBV5-5 to TRBJ1-6; D perhaps matches TRBD1 (5 bases). This CDR3 contains 13 residues. CDR1 is SGHKS and CDR2 is YYEKEE in the germline V gene (reference sequence). Between the trimmed V and J ends, which lost 4 bases and 9 bases, there was a span of 11 bases. DNA of the CDR3: TGTGCCAGCAGCGGGGACGGGGGTTCACCCCTCCACTTT. This gives the protein CASSGDGGSPLHF.

The V and J genes are TRBV2 and TRBJ1-2; D unresolved. The CDR3 runs to 10 residues. V lost 7 bases and J lost 4, with 4 bases in between. Germline CDR1 SNHLY, CDR2 FYNNEI. The CDR3 spells CASTVYGYTF. In DNA, the CDR3 is TGTGCCAGCACCGTCTATGGCTACACCTTC.

The chain employs TRBV6-6 and TRBJ1-2; no clear D gene. CDR1 is MNHNY, CDR2 SVGAGI, per germline (reference sequence). V lost 0 bases, J lost 6 bases, and 8 bases lay in between. The CDR3 is made up of 13 amino acids. In nucleotides, the CDR3 is TGTGCCAGCAGTTACTCCGTGCGGAATGGCTACACCTTC. It codes for CASSYSVRNGYTF.

The chain recombines TRBV13 with TRBJ2-5; the D gene is possibly TRBD2 (5 bases). The CDR3 runs 14 residues. CDR1 and CDR2 from the germline V gene are PRHDT and FYEKMQ (reference sequence). V lost 0 bases and J lost 1, with 6 bases in between. CDR3 DNA: TGTGCCAGCAGCTTAGGCCTAGCCCAAGAGACCCAGTACTTC. This gives the protein CASSLGLAQETQYF.

The V call is TRBV28, the J call TRBJ1-2; TRBD1 is a possible D gene (5 bases). CDR1 MDHEN and CDR2 SYDVKM come from the germline V gene. V was pared by 4 bases and J by 4 bases, with 13 bases between. The CDR3 is made up of 14 amino acids. The CDR3 sequence: CASSYQTASYGYTF. CDR3 DNA: TGTGCCAGCAGTTACCAGACAGCTAGCTATGGCTACACCTTC.

This chain joins TRBV7-8 and TRBJ2-6, with D maybe TRBD1 (5 bases). CDR3 length: 16 amino acids. The ends were cut back, 3 bases at V and 4 bases at J, with 13 bases in the middle. The germline gives CDR1 SGHVS, CDR2 FQNEAQ. The DNA for the CDR3 is TGTGCCAGCAGCTTCAGGGCCCGTGCCGGGGCCAACGTCCTGACTTTC. Protein product: CASSFRARAGANVLTF.

J is TRBJ1-5 and V is TRBV2; D unclear. Per germline, CDR1 SNHLY and CDR2 FYNNEI. The V and J ends lost 0 bases and 7 bases respectively, with 10 bases between them. This CDR3 region has 14 residues. CDR3: CASSEAAPGQPQHF. In nucleotides, the CDR3 is TGTGCCAGCAGTGAAGCCGCCCCAGGCCAGCCCCAGCATTTT.